Following are 31 T cell receptor beta chains from one sample sequenced in a study of sequential checkpoint blockade in melanoma. Sequencing was performed with immunoSEQ multiplex PCR; in TCRdb, only in-frame clones are kept and a portion is missing. The repertoire consists of about 19,000 clones, with less than 30% occurring once and the leading ten covering 7.2%. Treatment in this sample: randomized to nivolumab then ipilimumab (arm A) or the reverse (arm B). This specimen consisted of tumor tissue (inferred from file names), obtained from a patient given nivolumab and ipilimumab in sequence. Receptor source: a human donor with melanoma.

The genes are TRBV19 and TRBJ2-1, with 7 bases matching TRBD2. The junction had 2 bases not matched to a gene; V was cut back by 3 bases and J by 0 bases. CDR3 length equals 15 residues. Germline CDR1 and CDR2: LNHDA and SQIVND (reference sequence). This chain's CDR3 is CASSIGGGSYNEQFF. For the CDR3, the DNA is TGTGCCAGTAGTATCGGCGGGGGCTCCTACAATGAGCAGTTCTTC.

This clone was observed a handful of times. V is TRBV12-2 and J is TRBJ2-1; the D call in the table, TRBD1, was not verified against the DNA. TRBV12-2 is marked as a pseudogene. There are 16 residues in the CDR3. In DNA, the CDR3 is TGTGCCTGCCTAATCGGGACAAAGGAACGACGGCGTGAGCAGTTCTTC. Amino acids: CACLIGTKERRREQFF.

V gene TRBV10-2 combines with J gene TRBJ2-7; possibly TRBD2 for D (5 bases). Germline V gives CDR1 WSHSY, CDR2 SAAADI. This CDR3 spans 15 amino acids. V was pared by 10 bases and J by 1 base, with 20 bases between. CDR3 amino acids: CAISFYTGFSYEQYF. For the CDR3, the DNA is TGCGCCATCTCCTTCTACACGGGATTTTCCTACGAGCAGTACTTC.

The chain links TRBV6-8 to TRBJ1-5; D not certain. Trimming stripped 9 bases from V and 4 bases from J, with 16 bases between. The germline V gene has CDR1 MNHGY and CDR2 SAAAGT. The CDR3 has 14 residues. The DNA of the CDR3 is TGTGCCAGTTGCACCGCGGTGGGGAATCAGCCCCAGCATTTT. Protein: CASCTAVGNQPQHF.

This rearrangement joins TRBV29-1 to TRBJ2-7; D perhaps matches TRBD2 (6 bases). Germline V gene sequence: CDR1 SQVTM, CDR2 ANQGSEA. The CDR3 loop spans 14 amino acids. V was trimmed by 7 bases and J by 0 bases, leaving 16 bases between them. The CDR3: CSAGRIGSSYEQYF. CDR3 bases: TGCAGCGCAGGCCGTATCGGGAGCTCCTACGAGCAGTACTTC.

J is TRBJ2-3 and V is TRBV28; D not resolved. Germline values: CDR1 MDHEN, CDR2 SYDVKM. The CDR3 spans 15 residues. V gave up 5 bases and J gave up 4 bases, with 16 bases separating them. The CDR3, as DNA: TGTGCCAGCAGTCCCGATACTGGGTTGGCAGATACGCAGTATTTT. Protein: CASSPDTGLADTQYF.

J is TRBJ2-2 and V is TRBV11-3; D gene uncertain. V was cut by 1 base and J by 7 bases, with 10 bases left in between. CDR1 is SGHNT, CDR2 YENEEA, per germline. This CDR3 is 14 amino acids long. The CDR3 spells CASSLGKHVGELFF. The CDR3 nucleotides read TGTGCCAGCAGCTTAGGAAAGCATGTCGGGGAGCTGTTTTTT.

This clone occurred a few times. The CDR3: CATLAGTVYEQYF. The CDR3, as DNA: TGTGCCACCCTAGCGGGAACCGTCTACGAGCAGTACTTC. V and J are TRBV28 and TRBJ2-7; 9 nucleotides line up with TRBD2. The CDR3 is 13 amino acids. V was pared by 10 bases and J by 3 bases, with 7 bases of the junction left unmatched. The V gene's germline CDR1 is MDHEN and CDR2 SYDVKM.

V and J are TRBV14 and TRBJ2-1, with 8 bases fitting TRBD2. The length of the CDR3 is 16 residues. The germline V gene has CDR1 SGHDN and CDR2 FVKESK. V trimming: 0 bases; J trimming: 10 bases; junction bases outside the gene matches: 11. Here the CDR3 DNA reads TGTGCCAGCAGCCAAGATTATACCGGACTAGCCGAGGAGCAGTTCTTC. Its translation: CASSQDYTGLAEEQFF.

The V and J genes are TRBV6-8 and TRBJ1-6; D is undetermined. This CDR3 region has 13 residues. Germline CDR1 reads MNHGY; CDR2 reads SAAAGT. Deletions cut 5 bases from V and 4 bases from J, with 6 bases between. The chain's CDR3 is CASSILYNSPLHF. CDR3 coding DNA: TGTGCCAGCAGTATACTATATAATTCACCCCTCCACTTT.

The chain has TRBV7-1 and TRBJ1-2, with 7 nucleotides matching TRBD1. TRBV7-1 is an ORF; its function is uncertain. The J segment lost 7 bases and the V segment lost 4 bases, leaving 6 bases of the junction unmatched. This CDR3 comprises 13 residues. CDR3 protein: CASSFEQGRGYTF. In DNA, the CDR3 is TGTGCCAGCAGCTTCGAACAGGGGCGTGGCTACACCTTC.

The chain joins TRBV11-3 to TRBJ2-5; 7 nucleotides match TRBD1. In germline, CDR1 is SGHNT, CDR2 YENEEA. V shed 3 bases and J 3 bases; nucleotides not matched to a gene: 4. The CDR3 contains 14 residues. CDR3 in DNA: TGTGCCAGCAGCTTTGACAGGGTAAAAGAGACCCAGTACTTC. Translating gives CASSFDRVKETQYF.

The V gene is TRBV19, the J gene TRBJ1-3; 8 bases line up with TRBD1. Germline-derived CDR1 and CDR2 are LNHDA and SQIVND (reference sequence). The junction had 7 bases not matched to a gene; V was cut back by 5 bases and J by 4 bases. This CDR3 is built from 15 residues. Here the CDR3 reads CASSVGQGPGNTIYF. In nucleotides, the CDR3 is TGTGCCAGTAGTGTCGGACAGGGTCCCGGAAACACCATATATTTT.

This clone came up once. The chain carries TRBV5-1 and TRBJ2-3; 11 bases are shared with TRBD2. CDR1 is SGHRS, CDR2 YFSETQ, per germline. J was trimmed by 4 bases and V by 6 bases; bases with no gene match: 7. The CDR3 spans 15 residues. This CDR3 reads CASKYTSGGSDTQYF. The CDR3 coding sequence is TGCGCCAGCAAGTACACTAGCGGGGGATCAGATACGCAGTATTTT.

This clone was counted only a few times. The chain recombines TRBV19 with TRBJ2-1; TRBD1 is a possible D gene (6 bases). CDR1 LNHDA and CDR2 SQIVND come from the germline V gene (reference sequence). Trimming pared 7 bases from V and 6 bases from J, leaving 16 bases between. The CDR3 is 14 amino acids. The DNA for the CDR3 is TGTGCCAGTACTAAATCACAGGGATTCAATGAGCAGTTCTTC. This gives the protein CASTKSQGFNEQFF.

A few counts support this clone. The V gene is TRBV6-8, the J gene TRBJ1-1, with D tentatively TRBD1 (5 bases). CDR1 and CDR2 (germline): MNHGY, SAAAGT. V gave up 5 bases and J gave up 5 bases, with 12 bases separating them. There are 13 residues in the CDR3. The CDR3 region is CASSEQGYTEAFF. DNA of the CDR3: TGTGCCAGCAGTGAGCAGGGTTATACTGAAGCTTTCTTT.

V gene TRBV15 combines with J gene TRBJ1-5; D gene unclear. The CDR3 has 17 amino acids. The V gene lost 1 base and the J gene lost 0 bases, with 13 bases spanning the gap. Germline CDR1 is LNHNV and CDR2 is YYDKDF (reference sequence). The CDR3 bases are TGTGCCACCAGCAGAGCTTGGGGAACGGGTAGCAATCAGCCCCAGCATTTT. Translated, it gives CATSRAWGTGSNQPQHF.

Only a few counts were recorded for this clone. J is TRBJ1-2 and V is TRBV11-3; 7 nucleotides line up with TRBD1. The CDR3 length is 14 residues. Trimming removed 6 bases from V and 5 bases from J; junction bases left unmatched: 9. CDR1 and CDR2 (germline): SGHNT, YENEEA. Written as DNA, the CDR3 is TGTGCCAGCAGTCTACCGGGACAGCAATATGGCTACACCTTC. It is translated as CASSLPGQQYGYTF. The full variable domain, in which reference TRBV11-3 and TRBJ1-2 provide the parts outside the CDR3, is EAGVVQSPRYKIIEKKQPVAFWCNPISGHNTLYWYLQNLGQGPELLIRYENEEAVDDSQLPKDRFSAERLKGVDSTLKIQPAELGDSAVYLCASSLPGQQYGYTFGSGTRLTVV.

This clone was observed many times. The chain carries TRBV6-8 and TRBJ2-5, with TRBD1 identical over 9 bases. Trimming cost V 2 bases and J 1 base; bases outside gene matches: 8. This CDR3 contains 17 residues. Germline loops: CDR1 MNHGY, CDR2 SAAAGT. The CDR3 reads CASSYPRQGQGQETQYF. Written as DNA, the CDR3 is TGTGCCAGCAGTTACCCCCGGCAGGGACAGGGCCAAGAGACCCAGTACTTC.

V and J are TRBV5-1 and TRBJ2-1; unclear D gene. With 0 bases removed from V and 5 bases from J, the gap between germline ends came to 12 bases. The CDR3 spans 15 residues. Germline CDR1 is SGHRS and CDR2 is YFSETQ. CDR3 sequence: CASSLEAREDNEQFF. The CDR3 DNA follows: TGCGCCAGCAGCTTGGAGGCCAGAGAAGACAATGAGCAGTTCTTC.

V and J are TRBV6-8 and TRBJ1-5; 10 bases match TRBD1. Germline V gives CDR1 MNHGY, CDR2 SAAAGT. The J segment lost 2 bases and the V segment lost 10 bases, leaving 2 bases of the junction unmatched. This CDR3 region has 13 residues. The chain's CDR3 is CATGTGGNQPQHF. In DNA, the CDR3 is TGTGCCACCGGGACAGGGGGCAATCAGCCCCAGCATTTT.

This clone has a handful of counts. The chain recombines TRBV9 with TRBJ2-7; unclear D gene. Per the germline V gene, CDR1 is SGDLS and CDR2 is YYNGEE. This CDR3 has 16 residues. With 4 bases removed from V and 1 base from J, the gap between germline ends came to 18 bases. Here the CDR3 reads CASSPFLLDASYEQYF. CDR3 DNA: TGTGCCAGCAGCCCCTTTTTGCTAGACGCGTCCTACGAGCAGTACTTC.

The table lists this clone with a few counts. The gene calls are TRBV6-8 and TRBJ2-3; TRBD1 aligns across 10 bases. The CDR3 totals 15 residues. Trimming cost V 11 bases and J 1 base; bases outside gene matches: 9. Germline V gene data show CDR1 as MNHGY and CDR2 as SAAAGT. The CDR3 loop reads CAARQGTGGTDTQYF. The CDR3 DNA reads TGTGCCGCCCGCCAAGGGACAGGGGGCACAGATACGCAGTATTTT.

This clone was recorded at least ten times. The chain couples TRBV11-3 to TRBJ2-3, with D hard to call. CDR1 is SGHNT and CDR2 is YENEEA in the germline V gene. This CDR3 region has 14 residues. Trimming took 2 bases from V and 4 from J, leaving 10 bases between them. CDR3 sequence reads: CASSLTGYADTQYF. Here the CDR3 DNA reads TGTGCCAGCAGCTTAACTGGGTATGCAGATACGCAGTATTTT.

This clone was seen only a few times. V and J are TRBV25-1 and TRBJ2-7; 7 nucleotides agree with TRBD1. V gave up 3 bases and J gave up 4 bases; unmatched junction bases: 9. The germline gives CDR1 MGHDK, CDR2 SYGVNS. This CDR3 has 15 amino acids. As DNA, the CDR3 is TGTGCCAGCAGTGACACCGGGACAGTTTTTTACGAGCAGTACTTC. Amino acid sequence: CASSDTGTVFYEQYF.

The chain employs TRBV6-7 and TRBJ1-4, with TRBD1 matching over 10 bases. TRBV6-7 carries the ORF label, with uncertain function. This CDR3 is 14 amino acids long. J gave up 8 bases and V 5 bases, and 5 bases lay outside the gene matches. CDR3 sequence reads: CASSDRGRGEKLFF. The CDR3 DNA reads TGTGCCAGCAGTGACAGGGGGCGAGGGGAAAAACTGTTTTTT.

This chain uses TRBV19 with TRBJ1-4, with 9 nucleotides matching TRBD1. CDR1 and CDR2 (germline): LNHDA, SQIVND (reference sequence). The CDR3 loop spans 17 amino acids. V was clipped by 3 bases and J by 6 bases; unmatched bases: 11. DNA for the CDR3: TGTGCCAGTAGTATCCCCGCACGACAGGGGGTGGATGAAAAACTGTTTTTT. As protein: CASSIPARQGVDEKLFF.

This chain joins TRBV12-5 and TRBJ2-1; D may be TRBD1 (5 bases). Germline values: CDR1 LGHNT, CDR2 FRNRAP. The CDR3 spans 16 residues. Trimming shortened V by 0 bases and J by 7 bases, and 16 bases separated the two germline ends. CDR3: CASGLVLDSLRNEQFF. The CDR3, as DNA: TGTGCTAGTGGTTTGGTACTTGACAGTTTAAGGAATGAGCAGTTCTTC.

This rearrangement joins TRBV6-8 to TRBJ2-7; tentative D call: TRBD1 (5 bases). Germline loops: CDR1 MNHGY, CDR2 SAAAGT. This CDR3 region has 13 residues. V lost 2 bases and J lost 3, with 8 bases in between. The CDR3 reads CASSYRGGYEQYF. The CDR3 nucleotides read TGTGCCAGCAGTTACAGGGGTGGCTACGAGCAGTACTTC.

The chain links TRBV11-3 to TRBJ2-5; TRBD1 agrees at 8 bases. CDR3 size: 15 residues. Germline V lookup: CDR1 SGHNT, CDR2 YENEEA. The ends lost 5 bases at V and 4 bases at J; junction bases unmatched: 9. CDR3: CASSGGQGGGETQYF. DNA for the CDR3: TGTGCCAGCAGCGGAGGACAGGGTGGGGGAGAGACCCAGTACTTC.

In this sample, this clone turned up a few times. The chain recombines TRBV9 with TRBJ1-3; 7 bases are a match to TRBD1. Trimming took 3 bases from V and 0 from J; bases not matched to a gene: 3. Germline assignment: CDR1 SGDLS and CDR2 YYNGEE. There are 15 residues in the CDR3. The CDR3 DNA follows: TGTGCCAGCAGCGGACAGGGACACTCTGGAAACACCATATATTTT. This sequence encodes CASSGQGHSGNTIYF.